This T cell receptor (beta chain) was identified in a study of patients and donors after allogeneic stem cell transplantation. The CDR3 contains 18 residues. V was shortened by 1 base and J by 4 bases, with 17 bases between the two germline ends. CDR1 is MGHRA, CDR2 YSYEKL, per germline. TCRdb analysed the RT-PCR reads with MiXCR anew, one entry per CDR3 protein. Of about 90,000 distinct CDR3 sequences in the sample, roughly 52% were seen once. What was sequenced was blood, either unsorted or a sorted T cell fraction (not recorded which). The sequence was obtained from a human donor who was either an allogeneic HSCT recipient or a stem cell or donor lymphocyte infusion donor (not recorded which). It is not recorded whose cells these are; they may come from a transplant donor. The gene calls are TRBV4-1 and TRBJ1-6; no clear D. CDR3 in amino acids: CASSQVDPFLEYNSPLHF. The CDR3 DNA is TGCGCCAGCAGCCAAGTCGATCCTTTCCTAGAGTATAATTCACCCCTCCACTTT.